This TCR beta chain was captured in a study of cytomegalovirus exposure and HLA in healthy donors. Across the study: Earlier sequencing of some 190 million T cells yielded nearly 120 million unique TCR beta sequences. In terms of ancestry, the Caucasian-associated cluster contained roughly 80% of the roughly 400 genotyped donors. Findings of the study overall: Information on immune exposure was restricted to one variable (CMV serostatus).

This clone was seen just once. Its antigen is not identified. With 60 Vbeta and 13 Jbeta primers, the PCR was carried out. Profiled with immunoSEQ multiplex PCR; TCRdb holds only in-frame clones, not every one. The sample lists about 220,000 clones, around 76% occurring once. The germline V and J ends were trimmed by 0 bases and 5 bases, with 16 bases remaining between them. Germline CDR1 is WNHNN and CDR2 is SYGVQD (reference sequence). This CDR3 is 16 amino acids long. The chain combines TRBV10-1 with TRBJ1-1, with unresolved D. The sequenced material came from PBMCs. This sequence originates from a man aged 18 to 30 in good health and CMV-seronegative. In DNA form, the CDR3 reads TGCGCCAGCAGTGAGTCTGGTGGTTTGGGAGGGACTGAAGCTTTCTTT. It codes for CASSESGGLGGTEAFF.